The 14 T cell receptor beta chains presented below share a single source sample, sequenced in a study of T cell responses to AZD1222 COVID-19 vaccine (dated by TCRdb to the early 2020s). Interpreted using the paper, the time point label stands for: baseline before first vaccination. Libraries were prepared through the immunoSEQ multiplex PCR assay. TCRdb re-hosts the immuneACCESS table, in-frame sequences only. Its copies lack some clones; in the studies checked, an unresolved V gene accounts for under half of them, and the cause for the rest is not known. Here the sample has roughly 170,000 clones; just over 85% occur a single time. The top ten clonotypes cover approximately 0.5% of the sample. Sequencing was performed on peripheral blood, taken on day 0 of AZD1222 vaccination. The receptors were sampled from an adult in good health.

This chain connects TRBV6-5 to TRBJ2-7; 9 bases map to TRBD1. Germline V CDR1 and CDR2: MNHEY, SVGAGI. The junction had 5 bases not matched to a gene; V was cut back by 2 bases and J by 3 bases. The CDR3 extends over 15 amino acids. CDR3 amino acids: CASSYKGTGSYEQYF. CDR3 sequence (DNA): TGTGCCAGCAGTTACAAGGGGACAGGGAGCTACGAGCAGTACTTC.

The genes are TRBV10-3 and TRBJ1-1; D is perhaps TRBD1 (5 bases). CDR1 is ENHRY and CDR2 is SYGVKD in the germline V gene. This CDR3 region has 15 residues. Trimming took off 2 bases at V and 3 bases at J, with 13 bases between the two ends. The DNA of the CDR3 is TGTGCCATCAGTGAGCTCGGGGGAGGCTACACTGAAGCTTTCTTT. Translation: CAISELGGGYTEAFF.

The rearrangement links TRBV7-8 to TRBJ1-5; TRBD1 is a possible D gene (5 bases). The CDR3 consists of 13 residues. Germline values: CDR1 SGHVS, CDR2 FQNEAQ. V lost 2 bases, J lost 6 bases, and 8 bases lay in between. CDR3 sequence reads: CASSLSGLQPQHF. Here the CDR3 DNA reads TGTGCCAGCAGCTTATCAGGGCTTCAGCCCCAGCATTTT.

V gene TRBV6-6 combines with J gene TRBJ1-3; 7 bases line up with TRBD1. V lost 6 bases to trimming and J lost 0 bases; unmatched junction nucleotides: 8. The CDR3 runs to 16 residues. Germline V gene data show CDR1 as MNHNY and CDR2 as SVGAGI (reference sequence). The CDR3: CASRLTGQLSGNTIYF. As DNA, the CDR3 is TGTGCCAGCAGGTTAACGGGACAGCTCTCTGGAAACACCATATATTTT.

This chain uses TRBV24-1 with TRBJ2-7; TRBD1 aligns across 10 bases. Germline V gene sequence: CDR1 KGHDR, CDR2 SFDVKD. The CDR3 is 15 amino acids. Losses at the gene ends were 3 bases for V and 5 bases for J; bases not matched to a gene: 6. The CDR3 nucleotides are TGTGCCACCAGTGATACGCGACAGGGGGCCCACGAGCAGTACTTC. Translation gives CATSDTRQGAHEQYF.

The chain employs TRBV29-1 and TRBJ1-3; TRBD1 might be the D (6 bases). Germline V gives CDR1 SQVTM, CDR2 ANQGSEA. This CDR3 is 16 amino acids long. The V and J ends lost 6 bases and 0 bases respectively, with 18 bases between them. CDR3 in amino acids: CSVTRGDGHSGNTIYF. The CDR3 nucleotides read TGCAGCGTGACAAGGGGGGACGGCCACTCTGGAAACACCATATATTTT.

The rearrangement links TRBV7-8 to TRBJ2-3; 12 bases are shared with TRBD2. The CDR3 totals 16 residues. V lost 6 bases and J lost 0; bases outside the gene matches: 4. CDR1 is SGHVS and CDR2 is FQNEAQ in the germline V gene. The CDR3 DNA reads as TGTGCCAGCAGTTTTCTAGCGGGAGGGAGCACAGATACGCAGTATTTT. This sequence encodes CASSFLAGGSTDTQYF.

The gene calls are TRBV4-1 and TRBJ2-1, with D tentatively TRBD2 (6 bases). Germline CDR1 MGHRA, CDR2 YSYEKL. Trimming pared 6 bases from V and 2 bases from J, leaving 14 bases between. The CDR3 sequence is 15 residues long. The CDR3 DNA reads TGCGCCAGCAGACCGGGGACTTTTACCTACAATGAGCAGTTCTTC. Encoded protein: CASRPGTFTYNEQFF.

The genes are TRBV30 and TRBJ2-5; 7 bases fit TRBD1. Germline CDR1 is GTSNPN and CDR2 is SVGIG (reference sequence). The CDR3 has 14 residues. V lost 2 bases and J lost 3; bases outside the gene matches: 6. CDR3 in amino acids: CAWSLGQPKETQYF. In DNA form, the CDR3 reads TGTGCCTGGAGTTTGGGACAGCCCAAAGAGACCCAGTACTTC.

This clone came up a few times. The chain has TRBV7-3 and TRBJ2-3; no firm D call. The CDR3 covers 15 residues. Germline CDR1 reads SGHTA; CDR2 reads FQGTGA. The V gene lost 1 base and the J gene lost 0 bases, with 8 bases spanning the gap. In DNA, the CDR3 is TGTGCCAGCAGCTTAAGTAGATCTAGCACAGATACGCAGTATTTT. It is translated as CASSLSRSSTDTQYF.

The chain uses TRBV4-3 and TRBJ2-7; D is perhaps TRBD2 (5 bases). CDR3 length: 13 amino acids. V lost 0 bases to trimming and J lost 4 bases, with 7 bases between them. Germline CDR1 reads LGHNA; CDR2 reads YSLEER. CDR3 sequence: CASSQDRRYEQYF. DNA for the CDR3: TGCGCCAGCAGCCAAGATAGGAGGTACGAGCAGTACTTC.

V usage is TRBV7-2 and J usage is TRBJ2-3; D is uncertain. V was trimmed by 1 base and J by 3 bases, leaving 11 bases between them. CDR3 length equals 15 residues. Germline CDR1 and CDR2: SGHTA and FQGNSA. The CDR3 sequence: CASSLEGRRTDTQYF. The CDR3 DNA reads as TGTGCCAGCAGCTTAGAGGGCAGAAGAACAGATACGCAGTATTTT. Drawing the rest from reference TRBV7-2 and TRBJ2-3, the complete variable domain is GAGVSQSPSNKVTEKGKDVELRCDPISGHTALYWYRQSLGQGLEFLIYFQGNSAPDKSGLPSDRFSAERTGGSVSTLTIQRTQQEDSAVYLCASSLEGRRTDTQYFGPGTRLTVL.

The V call is TRBV5-5, the J call TRBJ2-3; no clear D. Germline lookup yields CDR1 SGHKS and CDR2 YYEKEE (reference sequence). CDR3 size: 12 residues. With 6 bases removed from V and 4 bases from J, the gap between germline ends came to 9 bases. The CDR3 DNA reads TGTGCCAGCACCCGGGTGGCAGATACGCAGTATTTT. Its translation is CASTRVADTQYF.

This chain uses TRBV11-1 with TRBJ2-1, with TRBD2 matching over 8 bases. V was clipped by 1 base and J by 8 bases; unmatched bases: 7. This CDR3 comprises 15 residues. The V gene's germline CDR1 is SGHAT and CDR2 FQDESV (reference sequence). The CDR3 sequence is CASSLDGGEFDEQFF. In DNA form, the CDR3 reads TGTGCCAGCAGCTTAGACGGGGGGGAGTTTGATGAGCAGTTCTTC.